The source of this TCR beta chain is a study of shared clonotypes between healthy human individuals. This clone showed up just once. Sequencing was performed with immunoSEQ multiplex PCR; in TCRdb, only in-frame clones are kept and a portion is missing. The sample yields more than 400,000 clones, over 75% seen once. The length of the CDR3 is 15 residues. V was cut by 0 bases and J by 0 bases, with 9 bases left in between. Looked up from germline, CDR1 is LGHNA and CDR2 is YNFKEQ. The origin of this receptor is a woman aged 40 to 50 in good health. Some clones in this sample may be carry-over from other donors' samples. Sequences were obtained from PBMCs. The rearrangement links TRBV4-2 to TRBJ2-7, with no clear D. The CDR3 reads CASSQEWDSSYEQYF. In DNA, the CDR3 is TGTGCCAGCAGCCAAGAATGGGATAGCTCCTACGAGCAGTACTTC.